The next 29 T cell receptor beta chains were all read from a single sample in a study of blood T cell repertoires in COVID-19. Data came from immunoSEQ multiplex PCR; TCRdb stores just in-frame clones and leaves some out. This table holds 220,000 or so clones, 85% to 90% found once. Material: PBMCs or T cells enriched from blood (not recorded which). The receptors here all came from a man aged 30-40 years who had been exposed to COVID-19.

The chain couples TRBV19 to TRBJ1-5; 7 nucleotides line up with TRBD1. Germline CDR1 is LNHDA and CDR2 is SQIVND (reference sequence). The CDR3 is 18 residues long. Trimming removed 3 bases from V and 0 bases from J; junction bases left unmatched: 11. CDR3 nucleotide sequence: TGTGCCAGTAGTATTATAGGGGGCGCGAGTCATAGCAATCAGCCCCAGCATTTT. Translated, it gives CASSIIGGASHSNQPQHF.

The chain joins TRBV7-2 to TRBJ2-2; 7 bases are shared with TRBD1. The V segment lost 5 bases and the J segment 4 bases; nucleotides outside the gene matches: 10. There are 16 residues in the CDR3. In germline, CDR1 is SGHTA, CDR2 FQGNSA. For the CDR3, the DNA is TGTGCCAGCAGCCCAGCCTCGGACAGGTTCACCGGGGAGCTGTTTTTT. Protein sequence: CASSPASDRFTGELFF.

DNA for the CDR3: TGTGCCAGCAGCGTAGGTCAGGGGCTTAACTATGGCTACACCTTC. It yields the protein CASSVGQGLNYGYTF. The chain couples TRBV9 to TRBJ1-2, with D tentatively TRBD1 (6 bases). The germline V gene encodes CDR1 SGDLS and CDR2 YYNGEE. The V and J ends lost 0 bases and 1 base respectively, with 10 bases between them. The CDR3 runs to 15 residues.

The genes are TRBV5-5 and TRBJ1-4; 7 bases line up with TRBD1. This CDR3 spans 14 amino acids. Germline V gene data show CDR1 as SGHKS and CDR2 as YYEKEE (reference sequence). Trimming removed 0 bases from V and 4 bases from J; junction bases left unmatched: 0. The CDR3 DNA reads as TGTGCCAGCAGCTTGGGACAGGGTAATGAAAAACTGTTTTTT. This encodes CASSLGQGNEKLFF.

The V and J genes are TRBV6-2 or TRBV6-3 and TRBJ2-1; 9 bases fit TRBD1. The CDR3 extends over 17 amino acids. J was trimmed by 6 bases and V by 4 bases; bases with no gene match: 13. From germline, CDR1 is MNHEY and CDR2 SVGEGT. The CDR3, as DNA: TGTGCCAGCAGTTCTCGAACCGGGACAGGGATATCCAATGAGCAGTTCTTC. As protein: CASSSRTGTGISNEQFF.

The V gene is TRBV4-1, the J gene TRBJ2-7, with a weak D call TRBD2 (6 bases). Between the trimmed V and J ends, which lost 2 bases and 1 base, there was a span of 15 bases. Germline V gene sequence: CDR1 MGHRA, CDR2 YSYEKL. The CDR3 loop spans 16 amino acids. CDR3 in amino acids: CASSQFGGRGSYEQYF. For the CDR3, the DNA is TGCGCCAGCAGCCAATTTGGAGGGAGAGGTTCCTACGAGCAGTACTTC.

The CDR3 reads CASSWTGGIETQYF. Here the CDR3 DNA reads TGTGCCAGCAGCTGGACAGGGGGCATTGAGACCCAGTACTTC. The chain uses TRBV5-4 and TRBJ2-5; 11 nucleotides agree with TRBD1. V lost 3 bases, J lost 5 bases, and 3 bases stayed unmatched. The CDR3 totals 14 residues. Germline loops: CDR1 SGHNT, CDR2 YYREEE (reference sequence).

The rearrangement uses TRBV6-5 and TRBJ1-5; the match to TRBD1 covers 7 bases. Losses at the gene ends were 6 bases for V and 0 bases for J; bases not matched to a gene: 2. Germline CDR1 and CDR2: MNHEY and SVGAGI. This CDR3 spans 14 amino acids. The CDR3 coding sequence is TGTGCCAGCAGCAACAGGGGTAGCAATCAGCCCCAGCATTTT. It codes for CASSNRGSNQPQHF.

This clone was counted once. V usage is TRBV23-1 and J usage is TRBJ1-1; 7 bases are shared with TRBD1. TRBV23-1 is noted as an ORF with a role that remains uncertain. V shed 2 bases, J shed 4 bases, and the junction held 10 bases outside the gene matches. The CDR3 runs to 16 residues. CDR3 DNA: TGCGCCAGCAGTCAACCGCGGACAGGACGGACCACTGAAGCTTTCTTT. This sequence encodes CASSQPRTGRTTEAFF.

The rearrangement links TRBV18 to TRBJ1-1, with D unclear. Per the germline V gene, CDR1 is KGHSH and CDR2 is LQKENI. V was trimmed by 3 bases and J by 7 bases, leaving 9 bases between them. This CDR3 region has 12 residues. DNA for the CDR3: TGTGCCAGCTCACCCCTATCCAATGAAGCTTTCTTT. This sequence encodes CASSPLSNEAFF.

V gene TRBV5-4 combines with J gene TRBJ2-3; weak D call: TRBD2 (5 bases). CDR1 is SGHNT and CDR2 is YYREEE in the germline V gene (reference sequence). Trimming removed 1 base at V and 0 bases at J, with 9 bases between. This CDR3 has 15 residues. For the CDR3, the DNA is TGTGCCAGCAGCTTGCTCCTAGCTAGCACAGATACGCAGTATTTT. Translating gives CASSLLLASTDTQYF.

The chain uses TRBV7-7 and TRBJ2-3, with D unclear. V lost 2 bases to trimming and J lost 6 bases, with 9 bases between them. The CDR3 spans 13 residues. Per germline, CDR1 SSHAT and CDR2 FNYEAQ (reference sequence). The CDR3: CASSLYLADTQYF. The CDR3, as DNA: TGTGCCAGCAGCTTATACCTGGCTGATACGCAGTATTTT.

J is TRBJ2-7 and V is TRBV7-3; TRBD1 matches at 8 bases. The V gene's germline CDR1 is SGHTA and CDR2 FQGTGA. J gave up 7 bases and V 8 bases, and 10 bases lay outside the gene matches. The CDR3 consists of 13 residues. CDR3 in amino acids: CASSQGAPKEQYF. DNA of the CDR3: TGTGCCAGCTCTCAGGGGGCGCCTAAGGAGCAGTACTTC.

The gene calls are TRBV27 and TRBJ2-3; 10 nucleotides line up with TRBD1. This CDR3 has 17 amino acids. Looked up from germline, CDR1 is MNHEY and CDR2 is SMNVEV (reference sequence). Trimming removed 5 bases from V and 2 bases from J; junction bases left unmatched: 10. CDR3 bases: TGTGCCAGCAGTCTAAGGGACAGGGGCCTTTACACAGATACGCAGTATTTT. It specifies CASSLRDRGLYTDTQYF.

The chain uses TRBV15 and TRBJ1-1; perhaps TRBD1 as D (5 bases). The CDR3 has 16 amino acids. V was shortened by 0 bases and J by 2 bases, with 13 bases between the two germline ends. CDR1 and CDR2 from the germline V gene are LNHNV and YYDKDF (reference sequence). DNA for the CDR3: TGTGCCACCAGCAGAGAGGGTGACAGCCTAAACACTGAAGCTTTCTTT. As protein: CATSREGDSLNTEAFF.

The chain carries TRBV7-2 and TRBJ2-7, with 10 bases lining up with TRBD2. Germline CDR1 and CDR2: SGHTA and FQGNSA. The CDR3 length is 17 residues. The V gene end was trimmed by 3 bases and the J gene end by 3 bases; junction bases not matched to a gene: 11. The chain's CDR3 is CASSLLLAGENHYEQYF. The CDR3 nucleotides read TGTGCCAGCAGCTTGCTCCTAGCGGGGGAGAACCACTACGAGCAGTACTTC. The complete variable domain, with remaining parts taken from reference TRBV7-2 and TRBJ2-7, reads GAGVSQSPSNKVTEKGKDVELRCDPISGHTALYWYRQSLGQGLEFLIYFQGNSAPDKSGLPSDRFSAERTGGSVSTLTIQRTQQEDSAVYLCASSLLLAGENHYEQYFGPGTRLTVT.

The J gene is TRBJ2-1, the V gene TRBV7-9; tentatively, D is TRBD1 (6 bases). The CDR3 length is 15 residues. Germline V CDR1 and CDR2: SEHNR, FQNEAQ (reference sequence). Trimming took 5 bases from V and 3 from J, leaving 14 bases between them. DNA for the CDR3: TGTGCCAGCAGCACACGGACAGTTCTCTACAATGAGCAGTTCTTC. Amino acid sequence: CASSTRTVLYNEQFF.

The DNA of the CDR3 is TGTGCCAGTAGTGAGAGACAGGGGTCCTCCTATAATTCACCCCTCCACTTT. This codes for CASSERQGSSYNSPLHF. The chain has TRBV19 and TRBJ1-6; 8 bases line up with TRBD1. In germline, CDR1 is LNHDA, CDR2 SQIVND (reference sequence). The CDR3 runs 17 residues. Trimming removed 5 bases from V and 0 bases from J; junction bases left unmatched: 6. Full variable domain (rest looked up from reference TRBV19 and TRBJ1-6): DGGITQSPKYLFRKEGQNVTLSCEQNLNHDAMYWYRQDPGQGLRLIYYSQIVNDFQKGDIAEGYSVSREKKESFPLTVTSAQKNPTAFYLCASSERQGSSYNSPLHFGNGTRLTVT.

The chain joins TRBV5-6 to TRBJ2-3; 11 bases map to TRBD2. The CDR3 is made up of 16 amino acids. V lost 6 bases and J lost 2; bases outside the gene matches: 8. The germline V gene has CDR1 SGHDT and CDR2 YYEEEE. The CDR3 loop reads CASNLLAGEATDTQYF. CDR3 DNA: TGTGCCAGCAACCTACTAGCGGGGGAAGCCACAGATACGCAGTATTTT.

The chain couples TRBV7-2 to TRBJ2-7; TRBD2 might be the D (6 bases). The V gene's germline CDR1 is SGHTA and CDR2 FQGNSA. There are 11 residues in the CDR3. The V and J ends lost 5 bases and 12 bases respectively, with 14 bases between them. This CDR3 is CASSLRGGPYF. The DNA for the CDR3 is TGTGCCAGCAGCCTCCGCGGAGGGCCGTACTTC.

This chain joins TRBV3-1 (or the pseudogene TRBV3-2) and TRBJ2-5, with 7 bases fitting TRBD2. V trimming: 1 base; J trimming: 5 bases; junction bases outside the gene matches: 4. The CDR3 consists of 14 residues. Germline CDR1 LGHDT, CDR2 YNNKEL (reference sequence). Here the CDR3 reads CASSQVGGRETQYF. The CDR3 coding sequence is TGTGCCAGCAGCCAAGTGGGGGGGAGGGAGACCCAGTACTTC.

CDR3 in amino acids: CASSNRLGHGELFF. The CDR3 DNA sequence: TGTGCCAGTAGTAACAGGTTGGGTCACGGGGAGCTGTTTTTT. The chain is built from TRBV19 and TRBJ2-2, with D tentatively TRBD1 (5 bases). The length of the CDR3 is 14 residues. From germline, CDR1 is LNHDA and CDR2 SQIVND (reference sequence). V was clipped by 4 bases and J by 7 bases, with 13 bases between them.

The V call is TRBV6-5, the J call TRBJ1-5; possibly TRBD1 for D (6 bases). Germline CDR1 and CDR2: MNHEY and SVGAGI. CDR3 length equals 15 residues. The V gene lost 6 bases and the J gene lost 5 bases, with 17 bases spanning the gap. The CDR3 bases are TGTGCCAGCAGCCCGGGACATCAGCTCTATCAGCCCCAGCATTTT. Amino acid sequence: CASSPGHQLYQPQHF.

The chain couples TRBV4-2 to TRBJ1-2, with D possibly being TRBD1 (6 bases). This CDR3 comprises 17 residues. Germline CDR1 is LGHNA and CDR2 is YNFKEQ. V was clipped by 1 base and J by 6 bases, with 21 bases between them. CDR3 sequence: CASSQALPGTPTHGYTF. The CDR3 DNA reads TGTGCCAGCAGCCAAGCCCTGCCCGGGACACCAACCCATGGCTACACCTTC.

The CDR3 protein is CASRLGGYNEQFF. CDR3 coding DNA: TGTGCCAGCAGACTAGGAGGTTACAATGAGCAGTTCTTC. The chain couples TRBV11-1 to TRBJ2-1; D is perhaps TRBD2 (5 bases). The CDR3 totals 13 residues. Germline assignment: CDR1 SGHAT and CDR2 FQDESV (reference sequence). Trimming removed 6 bases at V and 4 bases at J, with 10 bases between.

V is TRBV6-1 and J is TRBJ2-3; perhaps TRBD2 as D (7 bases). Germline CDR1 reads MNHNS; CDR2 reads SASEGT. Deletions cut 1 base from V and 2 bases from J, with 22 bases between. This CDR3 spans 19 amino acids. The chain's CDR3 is CASSEEPGGYRAITDTQYF. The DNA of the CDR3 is TGTGCCAGCAGTGAAGAACCCGGGGGGTACAGGGCCATCACAGATACGCAGTATTTT.

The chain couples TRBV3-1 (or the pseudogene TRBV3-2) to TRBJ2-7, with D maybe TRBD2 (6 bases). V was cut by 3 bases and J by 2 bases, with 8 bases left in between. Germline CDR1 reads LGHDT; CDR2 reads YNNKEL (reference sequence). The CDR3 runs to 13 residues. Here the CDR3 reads CASSQGGPYEQYF. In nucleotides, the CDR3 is TGTGCCAGCAGCCAGGGGGGTCCCTACGAGCAGTACTTC.

The CDR3, as DNA: TGCGCCAGCAGCCAAGATCCACCACGGGGGAGGGACAATGAGCAGTTCTTC. Amino acids: CASSQDPPRGRDNEQFF. The V gene is TRBV4-3, the J gene TRBJ2-1; the match to TRBD2 covers 7 bases. Germline V gene sequence: CDR1 LGHNA, CDR2 YSLEER. CDR3 length equals 17 residues. J lost 5 bases, V lost 0 bases, and 10 bases had no gene match.

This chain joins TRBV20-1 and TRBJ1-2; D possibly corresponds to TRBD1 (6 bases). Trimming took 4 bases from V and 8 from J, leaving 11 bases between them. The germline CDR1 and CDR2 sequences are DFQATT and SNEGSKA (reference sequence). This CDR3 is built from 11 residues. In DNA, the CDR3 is TGCAGTGCTACTGGACAGATCGGCTACACCTTC. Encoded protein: CSATGQIGYTF.